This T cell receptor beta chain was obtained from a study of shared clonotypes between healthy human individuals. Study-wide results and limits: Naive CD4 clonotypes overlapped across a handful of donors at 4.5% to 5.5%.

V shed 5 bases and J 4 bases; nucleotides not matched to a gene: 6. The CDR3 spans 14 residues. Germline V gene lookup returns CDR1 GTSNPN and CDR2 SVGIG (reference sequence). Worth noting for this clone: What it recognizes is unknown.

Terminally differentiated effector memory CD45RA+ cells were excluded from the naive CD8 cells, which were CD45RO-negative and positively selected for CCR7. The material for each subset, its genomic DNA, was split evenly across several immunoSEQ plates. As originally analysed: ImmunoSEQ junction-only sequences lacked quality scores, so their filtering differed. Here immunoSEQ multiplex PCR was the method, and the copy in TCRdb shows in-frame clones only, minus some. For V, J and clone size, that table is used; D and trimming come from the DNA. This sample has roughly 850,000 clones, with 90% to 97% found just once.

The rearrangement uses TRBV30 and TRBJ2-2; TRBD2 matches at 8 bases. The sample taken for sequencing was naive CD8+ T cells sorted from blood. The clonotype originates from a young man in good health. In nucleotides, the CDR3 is TGTGCCTGGGGAGGGCTAGCGGGCACCGGGGAGCTGTTTTTT. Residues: CAWGGLAGTGELFF.